This T cell receptor (beta chain) was recorded in a study of blood T cell repertoires in COVID-19 (dated by TCRdb to 2018 to 2020). Regarding the complete study: Collaborator samples came from the United States, Italy and Spain and covered acute and convalescent phases of COVID-19. A de-identified subject ID, COVID-19 status, age in years and sex were almost always included in the sample metadata. The dataset comprised deeply sampled blood TCRbeta repertoires from subjects exposed to, actively infected with, or recovered from COVID-19. Where available, HLA class I and class II types were taken from metadata supplied by the sample provider and were not determined by assay-based typing. The repertoires were released in a freely available public database meant as a resource for research on the immune response to SARS-CoV-2. The samples were drawn from two sources: the first 160 participants of the ongoing ImmuneRACE study, and 950 to 1,500 subjects contributed by 6 global collaborators. The prospective study material was composed of cDNA or gDNA derived from T cells, B-cell-depleted T cells, or PBMCs.

In the prospective study, participants were roughly 18 to 100 years old, resided in about two dozen geographic areas of the United States, and were enrolled through a virtual design. To assign participants to cohorts, the prospective study relied on clinical history that participants themselves reported in a screening survey and a study questionnaire. Recovered participants in ImmuneRACE Cohort 3 were defined by two consecutive negative NP/OP PCR tests, clearance by a healthcare professional, or resolution of symptoms. Mobile phlebotomists in the prospective study collected whole blood, serum and a nasopharyngeal or oropharyngeal swab from every participant. Prospective study participants could optionally give additional blood draws and questionnaires over an approximately 2-month period. Before DNA extraction, prospective study blood samples were shipped either frozen or at room temperature. TCRbeta CDR3 regions were amplified from genomic DNA using the immunoSEQ Assay, a bias-controlled multiplex PCR. As for how the authors treated the data: The number of nucleated cells in each sample was estimated by amplification of reference gene primers within the assay. To quantify the absolute abundance of each unique TCRbeta CDR3 rearrangement, sequence reads were collapsed and filtered. Productive Simpson clonality was computed per sample as the square root of Simpson's diversity index over productive rearrangements. The clones in this table, taken by TCRdb from immuneACCESS, are in-frame only. Not every clone is retained; where verified, under half of the shortfall comes from an unresolved V gene, and the cause of the rest is unknown. That table is the source of V, J and clone size, and D and trimming were worked out from the DNA. Present in this sample are roughly 230,000 clones, around 82% of which were seen just once. The top ten constitute 3.4% of the sample.

CDR1 and CDR2 are read off the germline V gene (reference sequence) as LNHDA and SQIVND. At the junction V is shortened by 3 bases and J by 12 bases, with 17 bases in between. Taken from cysteine to phenylalanine, the CDR3 has 13 residues. The DNA shown is the 39-base CDR3, in frame from base 1. On this clone itself: Its antigen is currently not known. Per-nucleotide qualities are absent, and no much larger clonotype sits a single base away.

What the study reported, not specific to this receptor: How much clinical and demographic metadata was included differed by source and by participant, and the metadata was provided uncurated.

Sequencing input: PBMCs or T cells enriched from blood (not recorded which). This receptor was taken from a man between 50 and 59 years old who had recovered from COVID-19. The chain joins TRBV19 to TRBJ1-2, with a tentative D gene TRBD1 over 5 matching bases. The CDR3 protein sequence reads: CASSIGPLGQDTF. DNA sequence: TGTGCCAGTAGTATCGGCCCCCTTGGACAAGACACCTTC.